Presented here are 27 T cell receptor beta chains from one specimen sequenced in a study of shared clonotypes between healthy human individuals. The method was immunoSEQ multiplex PCR; TCRdb's version includes in-frame clones alone and lacks a portion of them. The sample has about 460,000 clones, approximately 77% seen once. The sequenced material came from PBMCs. The receptors were gathered from a woman aged 40 to 55 in good health. Some clones in this sample may be carry-over from other donors' samples.

There are a few counts of this clone. The chain recombines TRBV18 with TRBJ1-2; 10 bases line up with TRBD1. CDR3 length equals 14 residues. V was pared by 6 bases and J by 7 bases, with 8 bases of the junction left unmatched. Germline V gene sequence: CDR1 KGHSH, CDR2 LQKENI. The CDR3 loop reads CASSLWDRGGGYTF. The DNA for the CDR3 is TGTGCCAGCTCCCTGTGGGACAGGGGCGGTGGCTACACCTTC.

V and J are TRBV18 and TRBJ2-1; TRBD2 agrees at 7 bases. The CDR3 runs 15 residues. V was clipped by 1 base and J by 4 bases; unmatched bases: 4. Germline-derived CDR1 and CDR2 are KGHSH and LQKENI. The CDR3 here is CASSPQAGRYNEQFF. As DNA, the CDR3 is TGTGCCAGCTCACCACAGGCCGGGAGGTACAATGAGCAGTTCTTC.

V gene TRBV4-1 combines with J gene TRBJ2-2; TRBD2 matches at 7 bases. CDR3 size: 16 residues. CDR1 and CDR2 (germline): MGHRA, YSYEKL. The V segment lost 0 bases and the J segment 6 bases; nucleotides outside the gene matches: 7. Here the CDR3 DNA reads TGCGCCAGCAGCCAAGATCCGGCAGGGAGGGCCGGGGAGCTGTTTTTT. This sequence encodes CASSQDPAGRAGELFF.

The chain recombines TRBV7-2 with TRBJ2-3; D possibly corresponds to TRBD2 (5 bases). The germline CDR1 and CDR2 sequences are SGHTA and FQGNSA. Trimming took 6 bases from V and 1 from J, leaving 8 bases between them. CDR3 size: 13 residues. CDR3 nucleotides: TGTGCCAGCAGGACTAAGGGCACAGATACGCAGTATTTT. Its translation is CASRTKGTDTQYF.

This chain connects TRBV5-1 to TRBJ2-7, with 8 positions matching TRBD2. Germline CDR1 reads SGHRS; CDR2 reads YFSETQ. V was clipped by 2 bases and J by 3 bases; unmatched bases: 4. This CDR3 is 14 amino acids long. The DNA of the CDR3 is TGCGCCAGCAGCTTCACCACTAGCGGCTACGAGCAGTACTTC. Translation gives CASSFTTSGYEQYF.

The chain uses TRBV10-2 and TRBJ2-7; D is ambiguous. The CDR3 is 13 residues long. The V gene's germline CDR1 is WSHSY and CDR2 SAAADI. Trimming removed 4 bases from V and 2 bases from J, with 9 bases in between. This CDR3 reads CASSVQGAYEQYF. DNA for the CDR3: TGCGCCAGCAGTGTGCAAGGTGCCTACGAGCAGTACTTC.

This chain uses TRBV10-2 with TRBJ2-7; TRBD1 matches at 10 bases. The junction had 7 bases not matched to a gene; V was cut back by 7 bases and J by 4 bases. CDR3 size: 14 residues. The germline V gene encodes CDR1 WSHSY and CDR2 SAAADI. CDR3 loop: CASTWGGQGYEQYF. The CDR3 DNA is TGCGCCAGCACCTGGGGGGGACAGGGGTACGAGCAGTACTTC.

The rearrangement uses TRBV15 and TRBJ2-5; 9 nucleotides match TRBD2. In germline, CDR1 is LNHNV, CDR2 YYDKDF (reference sequence). CDR3 length: 14 residues. Germline trimming cut 5 bases from V and 5 bases from J; bases unmatched to any gene: 6. The CDR3 DNA sequence: TGTGCCACCAGCGCATTAGCGGGAGTTGAGACCCAGTACTTC. It encodes CATSALAGVETQYF. Looking up the rest from reference TRBV15 and TRBJ2-5 gives the full variable domain: DAMVIQNPRYQVTQFGKPVTLSCSQTLNHNVMYWYQQKSSQAPKLLFHYYDKDFNNEADTPDNFQSRRPNTSFCFLDIRSPGLGDTAMYLCATSALAGVETQYFGPGTRLLVL.

This clone was seen more than once but under ten times. This rearrangement joins TRBV11-1 to TRBJ2-1; 12 positions agree with TRBD2. V dropped 5 bases and J dropped 4; count of bases not matched to a gene: 6. The CDR3 is 16 residues long. Germline values: CDR1 SGHAT, CDR2 FQDESV (reference sequence). The CDR3 loop is CASSRTGTSGYNEQFF. CDR3 sequence (DNA): TGTGCCAGCAGCCGCACCGGGACTAGCGGGTACAATGAGCAGTTCTTC.

Concerning this clone itself: The conserved final phenylalanine or tryptophan is absent from the CDR3, which likely points to a read error. V gene TRBV18 combines with J gene TRBJ1-2; D is uncertain. The CDR3 is 13 residues long. Germline lookup yields CDR1 KGHSH and CDR2 LQKENI. The ends were cut back, 1 base at V and 6 bases at J, with 9 bases in the middle. The CDR3 nucleotides read TGTGCCAGCTCACCACGGCCAGCCGATGGCTACACCTTA. Residues: CASSPRPADGYTL.

The gene calls are TRBV7-6 and TRBJ2-7; D remains unclear. This CDR3 comprises 15 residues. V was trimmed by 4 bases and J by 0 bases, leaving 13 bases between them. Germline V CDR1 and CDR2: SGHVS, FNYEAQ. The CDR3 region has the DNA TGTGCCAGCAGCTCCGAAATCGGCGTCTCCTACGAGCAGTACTTC. Amino acids: CASSSEIGVSYEQYF.

Concerning this clone: A read error likely explains this, since a far larger clone differs by one base. The chain employs TRBV28 and TRBJ1-2; D is uncertain. Germline CDR1 is MDHEN and CDR2 is SYDVKM. The CDR3 runs to 12 residues. The CDR3, as DNA: TGTGCCAGCAGTTTCGGGGTTGATGGCTACATCTTC. It encodes CASSFGVDGYIF.

The table lists this clone with a count of one. The V call is TRBV11-2, the J call TRBJ2-7, with D maybe TRBD1 (6 bases). CDR1 is SGHAT, CDR2 FQNNGV, per germline. The CDR3 runs to 14 residues. V dropped 5 bases and J dropped 6 bases, with 17 bases sitting between them. CDR3 amino acids: CASSVGQGLREQYF. The CDR3 bases are TGTGCCAGCAGCGTAGGCCAGGGGTTACGCGAGCAGTACTTC.

The chain combines TRBV25-1 with TRBJ1-1; no firm D call. V dropped 3 bases and J dropped 5 bases, with 13 bases sitting between them. Germline V lookup: CDR1 MGHDK, CDR2 SYGVNS. This CDR3 spans 14 amino acids. The chain's CDR3 is CASSDAPGRTEAFF. The CDR3 DNA reads TGTGCCAGCAGTGATGCCCCAGGCAGGACTGAAGCTTTCTTT.

The rearrangement joins TRBV28 to TRBJ2-3, with 11 positions matching TRBD1. V was clipped by 7 bases and J by 4 bases; unmatched bases: 4. Germline loops: CDR1 MDHEN, CDR2 SYDVKM. The CDR3 is 14 residues long. The CDR3 reads CASTGQGGADTQYF. CDR3 DNA sequence: TGTGCCAGCACGGGACAGGGGGGAGCAGATACGCAGTATTTT.

This chain connects TRBV28 to TRBJ1-1, with TRBD1 matching over 7 bases. V shed 6 bases, J shed 1 base, and the junction held 8 bases outside the gene matches. The CDR3 runs to 15 residues. CDR1 and CDR2 from the germline V gene are MDHEN and SYDVKM. CDR3 sequence (DNA): TGTGCCAGCAGGGCCTCCGGGACAGCGAACACTGAAGCTTTCTTT. Encoded protein: CASRASGTANTEAFF.

Notes on this clone: This sequence may be a read error, since a much larger clone differs from it by one base. The chain joins TRBV28 to TRBJ1-2; D is unclear. Germline V gives CDR1 MDHEN, CDR2 SYDVKM. This CDR3 is 11 amino acids long. For the CDR3, the DNA is TGTGCCAGCAGGCCGAACTATGGCTACGCCTTC. It translates to CASRPNYGYAF.

This clone was seen repeatedly, ten times or more. The genes are TRBV18 and TRBJ1-5; no clear D. The CDR3 has 14 amino acids. CDR1 is KGHSH and CDR2 is LQKENI in the germline V gene. V dropped 2 bases and J dropped 6 bases, with 11 bases sitting between them. The CDR3 nucleotides are TGTGCCAGCTCACCAGACAATGGCGGTCAGCCCCAGCATTTT. Its protein product is CASSPDNGGQPQHF.

The chain uses TRBV11-3 and TRBJ2-5; either TRBD1 or TRBD2 may fit D (6 bases each). The CDR3 totals 15 residues. CDR1 SGHNT and CDR2 YENEEA come from the germline V gene. V lost 1 base to trimming and J lost 1 base, with 10 bases between them. The DNA for the CDR3 is TGTGCCAGCAGCTTAGGCCCGGGGGCCCAAGAGACCCAGTACTTC. Residues: CASSLGPGAQETQYF.

To note about this clone: A clone one base away is much larger, so this may be a read error. The rearrangement uses TRBV4-2 and TRBJ2-5; 10 nucleotides agree with TRBD2. Germline CDR1 is LGHNA and CDR2 is YNFKEQ. Trimming took 2 bases from V and 7 from J; bases not matched to a gene: 16. CDR3 length: 18 amino acids. CDR3 amino acids: CASSQLEGSAGGLPTQYF. DNA of the CDR3: TGTGCCAGCAGCCAACTAGAAGGGTCAGCGGGAGGGCTCCCGACCCAGTACTTC.

V is TRBV5-1 and J is TRBJ2-7; D remains ambiguous. Germline CDR1 SGHRS, CDR2 YFSETQ. V was trimmed by 4 bases and J by 4 bases, leaving 15 bases between them. This CDR3 has 14 residues. The CDR3 loop reads CASSDEPVSYEQYF. CDR3 in DNA: TGCGCCAGCAGCGACGAGCCCGTGAGTTACGAGCAGTACTTC.

This sequence joins TRBV6-5 and TRBJ2-7, with 9 positions matching TRBD2. V lost 0 bases to trimming and J lost 5 bases; unmatched junction nucleotides: 5. The CDR3 sequence is 15 residues long. From germline, CDR1 is MNHEY and CDR2 SVGAGI. In DNA, the CDR3 is TGTGCCAGCAGTTACTCAGCGGGAGGTAGCCACGAGCAGTACTTC. It specifies CASSYSAGGSHEQYF.

The rearrangement joins TRBV6-4 to TRBJ2-1; maybe TRBD2 (5 bases). The CDR3 has 16 residues. Deletions cut 6 bases from V and 4 bases from J, with 19 bases between. CDR1 and CDR2 (germline): MRHNA, SNTAGT. CDR3 loop: CASSDAAAAPYNEQFF. The CDR3 nucleotides read TGTGCCAGCAGCGACGCAGCGGCCGCACCGTACAATGAGCAGTTCTTC.

The V call is TRBV7-3, the J call TRBJ2-3; 10 bases fit TRBD2. The germline V gene encodes CDR1 SGHTA and CDR2 FQGTGA. J gave up 6 bases and V 5 bases, and 5 bases lay outside the gene matches. The CDR3 sequence is 14 residues long. The CDR3 bases are TGTGCCAGCAGCCCGGGACTAGCGCGGGATACGCAGTATTTT. Its translation: CASSPGLARDTQYF. The full variable domain, rest sourced from reference TRBV7-3 and TRBJ2-3, is GAGVSQTPSNKVTEKGKYVELRCDPISGHTALYWYRQSLGQGPEFLIYFQGTGAADDSGLPNDRFFAVRPEGSVSTLKIQRTERGDSAVYLCASSPGLARDTQYFGPGTRLTVL.

This rearrangement joins TRBV10-2 to TRBJ2-5; D call uncertain. The DNA end is a closer match to TRBJ2-7, so the J assignment may be wrong. Germline V CDR1 and CDR2: WSHSY, SAAADI. The CDR3 contains 14 residues. DNA for the CDR3: TGCGCCAGCAGTGAACGAGGATCGGGCTACGAGCAGTACTTC. Translation: CASSERGSGYEQYF.

This chain connects TRBV7-9 to TRBJ2-7; 7 nucleotides line up with TRBD1. Germline V gives CDR1 SEHNR, CDR2 FQNEAQ (reference sequence). The CDR3 length is 16 residues. J was trimmed by 3 bases and V by 5 bases; bases with no gene match: 13. This chain's CDR3 is CASSQTSWTGVYEQYF. CDR3 DNA: TGTGCCAGCAGCCAAACCTCTTGGACAGGAGTCTACGAGCAGTACTTC.

In this sample, this clone turned up a few times. The rearrangement links TRBV6-8 to TRBJ2-7, with 13 bases lining up with TRBD2. Germline trimming cut 4 bases from V and 1 base from J; bases unmatched to any gene: 4. Germline assignment: CDR1 MNHGY and CDR2 SAAAGT. The CDR3 covers 16 residues. CDR3 amino acids: CASSWEGLAGSYEQYF. DNA for the CDR3: TGTGCCAGCAGTTGGGAGGGACTAGCGGGATCCTACGAGCAGTACTTC.